Detailed here is one TCR beta chain. This clone was picked up a small number of times. Its antigen target is currently unknown. No quality values exist for individual bases; no much larger clone is one base distant. TCRbeta CDR3 regions were amplified from genomic DNA by means of the immunoSEQ Assay, a bias-controlled multiplex PCR. As for the original processing: The number of nucleated cells in each sample was estimated from the amplification of reference gene primers within the assay. To quantify the absolute abundance of each unique TCRbeta CDR3 rearrangement, sequence reads were collapsed and filtered. Productive Simpson clonality was computed per sample as the square root of Simpson's diversity index over productive rearrangements. The immuneACCESS repertoire file appears here via TCRdb, limited to in-frame rearrangements. These files lack a portion of the clones; in checked studies, under half of the deficit traces to unresolved V genes, and the cause of the others is not known. V and J calls plus clone size are reproduced from that table; the DNA served to infer D and trimming. The sample table contains 150,000 to 180,000 clones; only one count was recorded for about 90% of them. The ten largest clonotypes hold 0.55% of the sample.

Deletion took 2 bases off V and 2 bases off J, with a span of 12 bases between the germline ends. In the germline V gene (reference sequence), CDR1 corresponds to SEHNR and CDR2 to FQNEAQ. The CDR3 runs 15 amino acids, cysteine and phenylalanine included. Just the 45-base CDR3 DNA is kept, in frame starting at base 1. The sample originates from a study of blood T cell repertoires in COVID-19 (dated by TCRdb to the early 2020s). With respect to the entire study: Samples from collaborators originated in the United States, Italy and Spain and spanned both the acute and convalescent phases of COVID-19. Sample metadata almost always included a de-identified subject ID, COVID-19 status, age in years and sex. The samples were drawn from two sources: the first 160 participants of the ongoing ImmuneRACE study, and 1,200 or so subjects contributed by 6 global collaborators. The repertoires were released in a freely available public database meant as a resource for research on the immune response to SARS-CoV-2. The material from the prospective study consisted of cDNA or gDNA derived from T cells, B-cell-depleted T cells, or PBMCs. Where HLA class I and class II types were available, the types were taken from metadata supplied by the sample provider, not from assay-based typing. Subjects who had been exposed to COVID-19, were actively infected with it, or had recovered from it provided the deeply sampled blood TCRbeta repertoires that made up the dataset.

The collaborating institutions used their own protocols to collect whole blood in K2EDTA tubes. Collaborator samples were shipped for TCRbeta analysis as frozen whole blood, isolated PBMCs, or DNA extracted from either sample type. General findings and caveats noted by the study authors: The quantity of clinical and demographic metadata differed by source and by participant and was supplied without curation.

The chain is assembled from TRBV7-9 and TRBJ1-1, and the D gene may be TRBD1, 5 bases matching. Sequencing was carried out using peripheral blood. The clonotype comes from a man aged 50 to 59 with acute or convalescent COVID-19. The DNA sequence is TGTGCCAGCAGCTTAAAAGGGGCAGCCAACACTGAAGCTTTCTTT. Its protein is CASSLKGAANTEAFF.